These 32 T cell receptor beta chains originate from one sample sequenced in a study of blood T cell repertoires in COVID-19. The assay was immunoSEQ multiplex PCR, and TCRdb's table has in-frame clones only and misses some. The sample contains around 190,000 clones, around 80% of which appear only once. The sample was peripheral blood. The source is a human donor in a cohort sampled during active COVID-19.

The chain links TRBV5-1 to TRBJ2-7; 7 nucleotides match TRBD1. With 4 bases clipped from V and 4 bases from J, the junction kept 5 bases outside the gene matches. The germline CDR1 and CDR2 sequences are SGHRS and YFSETQ. CDR3 length: 13 residues. The CDR3 spells CASSAGTDYEQYF. The CDR3 nucleotides are TGCGCCAGCAGCGCAGGGACAGATTACGAGCAGTACTTC.

This chain joins TRBV2 and TRBJ1-5, with TRBD1 matching over 7 bases. The V segment lost 6 bases and the J segment 0 bases; nucleotides outside the gene matches: 8. The CDR3 sequence is 16 residues long. CDR1 and CDR2 (germline): SNHLY, FYNNEI. CDR3 coding DNA: TGTGCCAGCAGGGCGACAGGGAGATATAGCAATCAGCCCCAGCATTTT. It is translated as CASRATGRYSNQPQHF.

The chain employs TRBV19 and TRBJ2-7, with 9 bases lining up with TRBD1. The V segment lost 5 bases and the J segment 8 bases; nucleotides outside the gene matches: 13. From germline, CDR1 is LNHDA and CDR2 SQIVND (reference sequence). This CDR3 has 15 residues. Written as DNA, the CDR3 is TGTGCCAGTAGTGACGGGACAGGGATCAGTTCGAAGCAGTACTTC. It encodes CASSDGTGISSKQYF.

The J gene is TRBJ1-1, the V gene TRBV30; tentative D call: TRBD1 (5 bases). The CDR3 spans 13 residues. Per the germline V gene, CDR1 is GTSNPN and CDR2 is SVGIG (reference sequence). Trimming took off 5 bases at V and 0 bases at J, with 10 bases between the two ends. CDR3 nucleotides: TGTGCCTGGGCGACAGATATGAACACTGAAGCTTTCTTT. It codes for CAWATDMNTEAFF. The variable domain in full, with the rest retrieved from reference TRBV30 and TRBJ1-1, is SQTIHQWPATLVQPVGSPLSLECTVEGTSNPNLYWYRQAAGRGLQLLFYSVGIGQISSEVPQNLSASRPQDRQFILSSKKLLLSDSGFYLCAWATDMNTEAFFGQGTRLTVV.

The chain couples TRBV30 to TRBJ1-6; D is unresolved. This CDR3 has 14 amino acids. The V and J ends lost 0 bases and 13 bases respectively, with 16 bases between them. The germline CDR1 and CDR2 sequences are GTSNPN and SVGIG (reference sequence). CDR3 sequence reads: CAWSVHSKESPLHF. The CDR3 region has the DNA TGTGCCTGGAGTGTACATAGTAAGGAGTCCCCCCTCCACTTT.

The gene calls are TRBV7-9 and TRBJ2-1; D possibly corresponds to TRBD2 (5 bases). This CDR3 spans 17 amino acids. Trimming took off 8 bases at V and 0 bases at J, with 20 bases between the two ends. Germline V CDR1 and CDR2: SEHNR, FQNEAQ (reference sequence). In DNA, the CDR3 is TGTGCCAGCTCCATACGCGGGCCGCTCACCTCCTACAATGAGCAGTTCTTC. This codes for CASSIRGPLTSYNEQFF.

V and J are TRBV15 and TRBJ2-3, with 9 bases lining up with TRBD1. With V trimmed by 2 bases and J by 6 bases, 3 bases remained unmatched. The CDR3 runs 14 residues. Germline loops: CDR1 LNHNV, CDR2 YYDKDF (reference sequence). The CDR3 spells CATSRRQGGDTQYF. CDR3 sequence (DNA): TGTGCCACCAGCAGAAGACAGGGGGGGGATACGCAGTATTTT.

This chain connects TRBV5-1 to TRBJ2-1; D is unresolved. CDR1 and CDR2 (germline): SGHRS, YFSETQ. The V end lost 0 bases, the J end lost 5 bases, and 6 bases lay between the germline ends. The CDR3 covers 13 residues. The CDR3 region is CASSLDFNNEQFF. CDR3 in DNA: TGCGCCAGCAGCTTGGACTTTAACAATGAGCAGTTCTTC.

V gene TRBV13 combines with J gene TRBJ2-7; D possibly corresponds to TRBD2 (5 bases). Trimming removed 5 bases at V and 0 bases at J, with 14 bases between. CDR1 PRHDT and CDR2 FYEKMQ come from the germline V gene (reference sequence). The CDR3 covers 15 residues. The CDR3 coding sequence is TGTGCCAGCAGCACAACCGGGATCCACTCCTACGAGCAGTACTTC. As protein: CASSTTGIHSYEQYF.

This clone has a single count. The rearrangement links TRBV5-8 to TRBJ2-1; a weak D match, TRBD1 (6 bases). From germline, CDR1 is SGHTS and CDR2 YDEGEE. Trimming left V 0 bases short and J 2 bases short, with 18 bases between. The CDR3 is 18 residues long. The CDR3 nucleotides are TGTGCCAGCAGCTTGGCGCTACTGTTGGGGGCAACCTACAATGAGCAGTTCTTC. This sequence encodes CASSLALLLGATYNEQFF.

The chain employs TRBV24-1 and TRBJ2-3; TRBD1 matches 7 bases. The germline gives CDR1 KGHDR, CDR2 SFDVKD. The CDR3 length is 13 residues. Unmatched junction bases numbered 2, after V lost 3 bases and J lost 6 bases. As DNA, the CDR3 is TGTGCCACCAGTGATCAGGGACAGGATACGCAGTATTTT. Its protein is CATSDQGQDTQYF.

The J gene is TRBJ1-2, the V gene TRBV3-1 (or the pseudogene TRBV3-2); TRBD1 might be the D (6 bases). Trimming cost V 4 bases and J 4 bases, with 19 bases left between them. This CDR3 spans 16 amino acids. Germline loops: CDR1 LGHDT, CDR2 YNNKEL (reference sequence). In DNA form, the CDR3 reads TGTGCCAGCAGCCTGATCATAGACACAGGGTTCTATGGCTACACCTTC. Translated, it gives CASSLIIDTGFYGYTF.

This chain uses TRBV7-2 with TRBJ2-7; TRBD1 agrees at 10 bases. Germline CDR1 reads SGHTA; CDR2 reads FQGNSA. The CDR3 length is 15 residues. J was trimmed by 4 bases and V by 4 bases; bases with no gene match: 7. CDR3: CASSSPGQGWYEQYF. The CDR3 DNA reads as TGTGCCAGCAGCTCACCGGGACAGGGGTGGTACGAGCAGTACTTC.

This clone was detected only once. The genes are TRBV12-3 or TRBV12-4 and TRBJ1-1, with D possibly TRBD1 on 5 matching bases. The CDR3 consists of 11 residues. Deletions cut 5 bases from V and 8 bases from J, with 9 bases between. CDR3 sequence reads: CASSTTGEAFF. For the CDR3, the DNA is TGTGCCAGCAGTACAACAGGAGAAGCTTTCTTT.

The rearrangement uses TRBV19 and TRBJ1-2; no firm D call. Germline V CDR1 and CDR2: LNHDA, SQIVND (reference sequence). The CDR3 covers 15 residues. V lost 6 bases and J 8 bases, leaving 22 bases between the germline ends. The CDR3 region has the DNA TGTGCCAGTAGCCCACTCCGGGATTCCTTGGGGGGCTACACCTTC. As protein: CASSPLRDSLGGYTF.

The chain links TRBV29-1 to TRBJ1-2; D may be TRBD1 (6 bases). The V end lost 6 bases, the J end lost 4 bases, and 9 bases lay between the germline ends. Germline CDR1 is SQVTM and CDR2 is ANQGSEA. This CDR3 has 11 residues. The CDR3, as DNA: TGCAGCGTGGACAGCTCCTATGGCTACACCTTC. The encoded protein is CSVDSSYGYTF. Complete variable domain (other parts from reference TRBV29-1 and TRBJ1-2): SAVISQKPSRDICQRGTSLTIQCQVDSQVTMMFWYRQQPGQSLTLIATANQGSEATYESGFVIDKFPISRPNLTFSTLTVSNMSPEDSSIYLCSVDSSYGYTFGSGTRLTVV.

Notes on this clone: Other DNA sequences within the sample encode an identical CDR3. The V gene is TRBV6-5, the J gene TRBJ1-5; 8 nucleotides line up with TRBD1. The V gene's germline CDR1 is MNHEY and CDR2 SVGAGI. The junction had 4 bases not matched to a gene; V was cut back by 6 bases and J by 0 bases. CDR3 length: 15 amino acids. In nucleotides, the CDR3 is TGTGCCAGCAGCCGGACAGGGTATAGCAATCAGCCCCAGCATTTT. Residues: CASSRTGYSNQPQHF.

The chain couples TRBV3-1 (or the pseudogene TRBV3-2) to TRBJ1-1, with 7 bases that match TRBD1. CDR1 and CDR2 from the germline V gene are LGHDT and YNNKEL (reference sequence). The CDR3 spans 14 residues. Trimming removed 11 bases from V and 5 bases from J; junction bases left unmatched: 14. The CDR3 is CAGPRQGRRTEAFF. The CDR3 DNA reads as TGTGCCGGACCGAGACAGGGCCGGAGAACTGAAGCTTTCTTT.

The chain combines TRBV5-1 with TRBJ2-3; a weak D match, TRBD2 (6 bases). The CDR3 runs 16 residues. Germline values: CDR1 SGHRS, CDR2 YFSETQ. V lost 2 bases, J lost 5 bases, and 18 bases lay in between. The CDR3 region is CASSLALRGDRDTQYF. CDR3 sequence (DNA): TGCGCCAGCAGCTTAGCCCTGCGGGGTGACCGAGATACGCAGTATTTT.

The chain carries TRBV7-6 and TRBJ1-1; 9 nucleotides match TRBD1. The junction had 12 bases not matched to a gene; V was cut back by 5 bases and J by 5 bases. Germline-derived CDR1 and CDR2 are SGHVS and FNYEAQ. This CDR3 contains 16 residues. The CDR3 sequence is CASSPSQGARRTEAFF. The CDR3, as DNA: TGTGCCAGCAGCCCTTCACAGGGGGCAAGGAGGACTGAAGCTTTCTTT.

The chain combines TRBV9 with TRBJ1-1; 7 nucleotides line up with TRBD1. The germline V gene has CDR1 SGDLS and CDR2 YYNGEE. V trimming: 5 bases; J trimming: 1 base; junction bases outside the gene matches: 5. The CDR3 runs to 14 residues. The CDR3 DNA reads TGTGCCAGCAGTAGACAGGGATCGAACACTGAAGCTTTCTTT. It yields the protein CASSRQGSNTEAFF.

J is TRBJ2-5 and V is TRBV10-3; TRBD2 matches at 8 bases. The trim removed 8 bases at V and 1 base at J, leaving 6 bases unmatched. The CDR3 is 14 residues long. In germline, CDR1 is ENHRY, CDR2 SYGVKD. CDR3 amino acids: CAIAAGGVQETQYF. The CDR3 region has the DNA TGTGCCATCGCGGCGGGGGGCGTCCAAGAGACCCAGTACTTC.

The chain combines TRBV5-4 with TRBJ1-2; weak D call: TRBD1 (6 bases). This CDR3 is 14 amino acids long. V lost 4 bases to trimming and J lost 0 bases, with 10 bases between them. Germline lookup yields CDR1 SGHNT and CDR2 YYREEE (reference sequence). The CDR3, as DNA: TGTGCCAGCAGCGGTAACAGGGCTAACTATGGCTACACCTTC. This codes for CASSGNRANYGYTF.

This clone occurred once. The chain is built from TRBV6-6 and TRBJ2-5; 7 bases agree with TRBD2. Trimming at V came to 2 bases and at J to 4 bases, leaving 10 bases not matched to a gene. This CDR3 region has 16 residues. The germline V gene encodes CDR1 MNHNY and CDR2 SVGAGI (reference sequence). The CDR3 loop is CASSYTRAGVGETQYF. CDR3 in DNA: TGTGCCAGCAGTTACACCAGGGCGGGGGTAGGAGAGACCCAGTACTTC.

The V and J genes are TRBV5-5 and TRBJ1-3; 10 bases line up with TRBD1. The CDR3 is made up of 15 amino acids. The junction had 4 bases not matched to a gene; V was cut back by 5 bases and J by 2 bases. Germline lookup yields CDR1 SGHKS and CDR2 YYEKEE (reference sequence). CDR3 sequence (DNA): TGTGCCAGCAGATTTGACAGGGGGCCTGGAAACACCATATATTTT. Its protein product is CASRFDRGPGNTIYF.

The genes are TRBV5-6 and TRBJ2-7; TRBD2 might be the D (5 bases). V lost 3 bases and J lost 7, with 20 bases in between. From germline, CDR1 is SGHDT and CDR2 YYEEEE. The CDR3 extends over 15 amino acids. The CDR3, as DNA: TGTGCCAGCAGCTGGCGTCCAGGCCTAGAGGGTGAGCAGTACTTC. Its protein product is CASSWRPGLEGEQYF.

The J gene is TRBJ2-3, the V gene TRBV7-8, with TRBD2 identical over 8 bases. Unmatched junction bases numbered 7, after V lost 1 base and J lost 4 bases. This CDR3 is built from 16 residues. Germline-derived CDR1 and CDR2 are SGHVS and FQNEAQ. CDR3 nucleotide sequence: TGTGCCAGCAGCTTAGTCGCCGGGACTAGATCAGATACGCAGTATTTT. This sequence encodes CASSLVAGTRSDTQYF.

The chain links TRBV5-1 to TRBJ2-7; 10 positions agree with TRBD1. The CDR3 is 15 amino acids. Trimming removed 4 bases from V and 0 bases from J; junction bases left unmatched: 4. Germline-derived CDR1 and CDR2 are SGHRS and YFSETQ. Here the CDR3 DNA reads TGCGCCAGCAGCAAAGGGACAGGGGCCTCCTACGAGCAGTACTTC. Protein product: CASSKGTGASYEQYF. The whole variable domain, filled in from reference TRBV5-1 and TRBJ2-7, reads KAGVTQTPRYLIKTRGQQVTLSCSPISGHRSVSWYQQTPGQGLQFLFEYFSETQRNKGNFPGRFSGRQFSNSRSEMNVSTLELGDSALYLCASSKGTGASYEQYFGPGTRLTVT.

The genes are TRBV5-6 and TRBJ2-1; TRBD2 matches at 8 bases. Germline V CDR1 and CDR2: SGHDT, YYEEEE. This CDR3 comprises 15 residues. V lost 4 bases to trimming and J lost 4 bases; unmatched junction nucleotides: 7. Here the CDR3 DNA reads TGTGCCAGCAGCCAGGGACTAGGGTTATACAATGAGCAGTTCTTC. Its translation is CASSQGLGLYNEQFF.

The count of this clone is one. The V call is TRBV29-1, the J call TRBJ2-3, with TRBD1 identical over 7 bases. V gave up 6 bases and J gave up 2 bases; unmatched junction bases: 8. The germline V gene encodes CDR1 SQVTM and CDR2 ANQGSEA. This CDR3 region has 14 residues. In nucleotides, the CDR3 is TGCAGCGTACAAACAGGGGCTAACACAGATACGCAGTATTTT. Translating it yields CSVQTGANTDTQYF.

This sequence joins TRBV5-1 and TRBJ1-6, with 7 bases matching TRBD1. The CDR3 loop spans 15 amino acids. CDR1 and CDR2 from the germline V gene are SGHRS and YFSETQ. V lost 5 bases and J lost 9; bases outside the gene matches: 11. The CDR3 loop reads CASRSFRDSGSPLHF. The CDR3 DNA sequence: TGCGCCAGCAGGTCATTCCGGGACAGCGGTTCACCCCTCCACTTT. Drawing the rest from reference TRBV5-1 and TRBJ1-6, the complete variable domain is KAGVTQTPRYLIKTRGQQVTLSCSPISGHRSVSWYQQTPGQGLQFLFEYFSETQRNKGNFPGRFSGRQFSNSRSEMNVSTLELGDSALYLCASRSFRDSGSPLHFGNGTRLTVT.

This clone was detected only once. This chain joins TRBV19 and TRBJ2-1, with 7 bases fitting TRBD2. The germline V gene has CDR1 LNHDA and CDR2 SQIVND (reference sequence). V shed 4 bases, J shed 3 bases, and the junction held 12 bases outside the gene matches. There are 17 residues in the CDR3. The DNA for the CDR3 is TGTGCCAGTAGTAGGGGACTAACTAGCGTGGACTACAATGAGCAGTTCTTC. It yields the protein CASSRGLTSVDYNEQFF.